This T cell receptor (beta chain) was identified during a study of T cell therapy after organ transplantation. Findings of the study overall: Both transferred clonotypes and endogenous ones absent from products apparently reconstituted.

Regarding this clone: The antigen is unknown.

V lost 4 bases to trimming and J lost 1 base, with 13 bases between them. Per germline, CDR1 LGHNA and CDR2 YNFKEQ. The CDR3 spans 15 residues. Produced via immunoSEQ multiplex PCR; TCRdb's table is partial and in-frame only. The sample has about 20,000 clones, about 83% seen once; the top ten hold around a third. The time point was: 20-29 weeks after completion of therapy. V gene TRBV4-2 combines with J gene TRBJ1-1, with a weak D call TRBD1 (6 bases). The sample here was CD8+ T cells from blood, taken after autologous CMV-specific T cell therapy. The clonotype was recovered from a human patient who had received a solid organ transplant and had CMV disease. Certain T cells may be donor cells from the graft. The CDR3 DNA is TGTGCCAGCAGCCCTCCTAAGGGGGGGAACACTGAAGCTTTCTTT. Its protein is CASSPPKGGNTEAFF.